Listed here are 15 T cell receptor beta chains from one sample, sequenced in a study of T cell responses to AZD1222 COVID-19 vaccine. The repertoire was sequenced with immunoSEQ multiplex PCR; TCRdb's copy has only in-frame clones and lacks some. The sample carries some 150,000 clones, about 90% recorded once. This specimen consisted of peripheral blood, obtained 28 days after the second dose of the MenACWY control vaccine. All receptors derive from an adult who received the MenACWY meningococcal vaccine as a control.

CDR3 sequence: CASRDNQNTEAFF. In DNA, the CDR3 is TGTGCCAGCAGGGACAACCAGAACACTGAAGCTTTCTTT. V is TRBV28 and J is TRBJ1-1; perhaps TRBD1 as D (5 bases). V was shortened by 6 bases and J by 1 base, with 9 bases between the two germline ends. CDR3 length: 13 amino acids. Germline-derived CDR1 and CDR2 are MDHEN and SYDVKM.

Of note for this clone: The sample holds other DNA sequences that translate to the same CDR3. V and J are TRBV24-1 and TRBJ1-3; D not resolved. V was pared by 4 bases and J by 4 bases, with 4 bases between. The germline gives CDR1 KGHDR, CDR2 SFDVKD. The CDR3 has 12 residues. CDR3 region: CATSDRGNTIYF. The CDR3 region has the DNA TGTGCCACCAGTGACAGAGGAAACACCATATATTTT.

This clone was observed once. The rearrangement joins TRBV5-6 to TRBJ2-7; 7 bases agree with TRBD1. The CDR3 contains 14 residues. Germline V gives CDR1 SGHDT, CDR2 YYEEEE. The trim removed 4 bases at V and 0 bases at J, leaving 4 bases unmatched. In nucleotides, the CDR3 is TGTGCCAGCAGCCGGGACAGTAGCTCCTACGAGCAGTACTTC. This encodes CASSRDSSSYEQYF. Variable domain in full (rest from reference TRBV5-6 and TRBJ2-7): DAGVTQSPTHLIKTRGQQVTLRCSPKSGHDTVSWYQQALGQGPQFIFQYYEEEERQRGNFPDRFSGHQFPNYSSELNVNALLLGDSALYLCASSRDSSSYEQYFGPGTRLTVT.

The J gene is TRBJ2-7, the V gene TRBV2; no definite D call. V was clipped by 7 bases and J by 4 bases, with 17 bases between them. The germline V gene encodes CDR1 SNHLY and CDR2 FYNNEI. This CDR3 has 14 amino acids. CDR3 sequence reads: CASNTNPALYEQYF. The DNA of the CDR3 is TGTGCCAGCAATACTAATCCCGCCCTGTACGAGCAGTACTTC. Full variable domain (remainder filled in from reference TRBV2 and TRBJ2-7): EPEVTQTPSHQVTQMGQEVILRCVPISNHLYFYWYRQILGQKVEFLVSFYNNEISEKSEIFDDQFSVERPDGSNFTLKIRSTKLEDSAMYFCASNTNPALYEQYFGPGTRLTVT.

The V and J genes are TRBV7-2 and TRBJ2-3, with D possibly TRBD2 on 5 matching bases. V gave up 4 bases and J gave up 3 bases, with 11 bases separating them. Per germline, CDR1 SGHTA and CDR2 FQGNSA. CDR3 size: 14 residues. The CDR3 protein is CASSYSRGTDTQYF. The CDR3 bases are TGTGCCAGCAGCTACTCTCGAGGGACAGATACGCAGTATTTT.

The rearrangement links TRBV6-5 to TRBJ1-4; TRBD1 matches 9 bases. The CDR3 length is 15 residues. Per germline, CDR1 MNHEY and CDR2 SVGAGI. V lost 5 bases and J lost 6; bases outside the gene matches: 7. The CDR3 coding sequence is TGTGCCAGCAGTCAAATACAGGGGGCGCATGAAAAACTGTTTTTT. Translation: CASSQIQGAHEKLFF.

The V and J genes are TRBV5-4 and TRBJ2-7; D remains unclear. Germline values: CDR1 SGHNT, CDR2 YYREEE (reference sequence). Trimming cost V 0 bases and J 7 bases, with 8 bases left between them. The CDR3 has 12 amino acids. The chain's CDR3 is CASSLAPKEQYF. The CDR3 coding sequence is TGTGCCAGCAGCTTGGCCCCCAAGGAGCAGTACTTC.

The CDR3 region is CASSRTTGGGVGTSNEKLFF. The DNA of the CDR3 is TGTGCCAGCAGTCGGACCACAGGGGGCGGGGTGGGGACATCTAATGAAAAACTGTTTTTT. The V gene is TRBV28, the J gene TRBJ1-4, with 9 bases identical to TRBD1. V dropped 5 bases and J dropped 3; count of bases not matched to a gene: 19. CDR1 is MDHEN and CDR2 is SYDVKM in the germline V gene. This CDR3 has 20 residues.

V is TRBV19 and J is TRBJ1-1; the D is unclear. CDR1 and CDR2 (germline): LNHDA, SQIVND (reference sequence). The V end was cut by 6 bases, the J end by 8 bases, with 13 bases between. This CDR3 spans 12 amino acids. The CDR3 nucleotides are TGTGCCAGTAGCCAAGTCATGGCAGAAGCTTTCTTT. Translating gives CASSQVMAEAFF.

The chain employs TRBV5-1 and TRBJ2-1; D is tentatively TRBD1 or TRBD2 (5 bases each). The CDR3 totals 17 residues. Trimming removed 0 bases from V and 3 bases from J, with 16 bases in between. Germline loops: CDR1 SGHRS, CDR2 YFSETQ. The CDR3 DNA sequence: TGCGCCAGCAGCTTGGTTTCTCACGGGACCATCTACAATGAGCAGTTCTTC. Translation gives CASSLVSHGTIYNEQFF.

The chain links TRBV20-1 to TRBJ2-5, with 7 positions matching TRBD2. J was trimmed by 1 base and V by 3 bases; bases with no gene match: 5. Per germline, CDR1 DFQATT and CDR2 SNEGSKA (reference sequence). The CDR3 runs 14 residues. The CDR3 bases are TGCAGTGCTAGTCAAGCGGGGTTCCAAGAGACCCAGTACTTC. Amino acid sequence: CSASQAGFQETQYF.

V is TRBV28 and J is TRBJ2-7; the D gene is possibly TRBD1 (5 bases). Looked up from germline, CDR1 is MDHEN and CDR2 is SYDVKM. The ends were cut back, 7 bases at V and 7 bases at J, with 17 bases in the middle. The CDR3 consists of 13 residues. CDR3 amino acids: CASTDPQVWEQYF. DNA for the CDR3: TGTGCCAGCACCGATCCACAGGTTTGGGAGCAGTACTTC.

The CDR3 here is CASKRGSSGTDTQYF. The CDR3 nucleotides are TGTGCCAGCAAGAGGGGGTCTAGCGGCACAGATACGCAGTATTTT. The genes are TRBV6-5 and TRBJ2-3; D tentatively fits TRBD1 or TRBD2 (6 bases each). V was shortened by 7 bases and J by 1 base, with 15 bases between the two germline ends. CDR1 and CDR2 (germline): MNHEY, SVGAGI. The CDR3 is made up of 15 amino acids.

The rearrangement uses TRBV18 and TRBJ2-5; TRBD2 matches 12 bases. V gave up 0 bases and J gave up 0 bases; unmatched junction bases: 8. This CDR3 is 19 amino acids long. The germline CDR1 and CDR2 sequences are KGHSH and LQKENI. The CDR3 coding sequence is TGTGCCAGCTCACCACCGCCGGGACTAGCGGGTACCTACCAAGAGACCCAGTACTTC. This sequence encodes CASSPPPGLAGTYQETQYF. Using reference TRBV18 and TRBJ2-5 for the parts outside the CDR3, the full variable domain is NAGVMQNPRHLVRRRGQEARLRCSPMKGHSHVYWYRQLPEEGLKFMVYLQKENIIDESGMPKERFSAEFPKEGPSILRIQQVVRGDSAAYFCASSPPPGLAGTYQETQYFGPGTRLLVL.

In DNA form, the CDR3 reads TGTGCCTGGAGTGTCATGTACGGGGAGCTGTTTTTT. Translating gives CAWSVMYGELFF. The rearrangement links TRBV30 to TRBJ2-2; D is uncertain. This CDR3 comprises 12 residues. The V end lost 0 bases, the J end lost 7 bases, and 6 bases lay between the germline ends. Germline assignment: CDR1 GTSNPN and CDR2 SVGIG (reference sequence).